The clone carrying this TCR beta chain was detected once. What it binds is unknown. With 60 Vbeta and 13 Jbeta primers, the PCR was carried out. As processed by the authors: In a later analysis, the count reached roughly 80 million unique TCR beta chains, with approximately 10 million shared. Only in-frame clones appear in the TCRdb table, and some are missing; sequencing was by immunoSEQ multiplex PCR. V and J calls and clone size follow that table, whereas D and trimming were derived from the DNA. The sample includes roughly 150,000 clones, about three quarters seen only once; the top ten take under 1.5%. These data belong to a study of cytomegalovirus exposure and HLA in healthy donors. General study findings and limits: A missense variant in DCLRE1C was later tied to TCR beta V- and J-gene trimming. HLA allele associations emerged for roughly 16,000 TCR beta sequences in a later analysis, at 0.05 false discovery rate.

The TCR sequence derives from a man between 18 and 35 years old in good health and CMV-seronegative. The sequenced material came from PBMCs.

The DNA for the CDR3 is TGTGCCAGCAGCTACCCCGGGACGGGGGGGGCCTACGAGCAGTACTTC. It is translated as CASSYPGTGGAYEQYF. V usage is TRBV7-9 and J usage is TRBJ2-7, with TRBD2 matching 8 bases. The CDR3 sequence is 16 residues long. Germline trimming cut 4 bases from V and 2 bases from J; bases unmatched to any gene: 10. CDR1 and CDR2 from the germline V gene are SEHNR and FQNEAQ (reference sequence).